The clone carrying this T cell receptor (beta chain) was seen just once. The antigen is not known. The data originate from a study of CD8+ T cells in alopecia areata. Study findings and constraints: Scalp and blood retained many expanded lesional clones during tofacitinib. Normal skin's resident alphabeta T cells are also sequenced in scalp samples. Among the top 100, expanded CD8+ clones, as well as scalp clonality, were significantly decreased by tofacitinib.

Once RNA had been extracted, it was reverse transcribed into cDNA to act as the sequencing template. TCRdb's copy holds only in-frame clones and misses some; the assay was immunoSEQ multiplex PCR. The repertoire consists of over 200,000 clones, with around three fifths occurring once and the leading ten covering around 4%. Treatment given: oral pan-JAK inhibitor, 5-10 mg twice daily. The CDR3 length is 13 residues. V gave up 0 bases and J gave up 2 bases, with 2 bases separating them. Looked up from germline, CDR1 is SGHKS and CDR2 is YYEKEE (reference sequence). The chain uses TRBV5-5 and TRBJ2-2; D remains ambiguous. The TCR originated in a human donor with alopecia areata. Source: CD4+ T cells sorted from blood, taken at week 4, from a patient treated with tofacitinib. CDR3 DNA sequence: TGTGCCAGCAGCTTGGTTAACACCGGGGAGCTGTTTTTT. The encoded protein is CASSLVNTGELFF.